This T cell receptor (beta chain) was sequenced during a study of pediatric ulcerative colitis. Sequencing depth was up to 500,000 reads per sample. The method was immunoSEQ multiplex PCR; TCRdb's version includes in-frame clones alone and lacks a portion of them. The data show 12,000 to 15,000 clones, more than 80% seen once. Note on this clone: Its antigen is as yet unknown.

Study results and limitations: In rectum, acute severe colitis had expanded clones and less diversity. Blood-rectal clonal overlap within each person was significantly higher in ulcerative colitis patients than controls.

Deletions cut 0 bases from V and 8 bases from J, with 14 bases between. CDR1 and CDR2 (germline): SGHRS, YFSETQ. The CDR3 runs 14 residues. Sample: blood. This chain uses TRBV5-1 with TRBJ1-2; D possibly corresponds to TRBD1 (6 bases). This receptor was obtained from a boy aged 5-17 years with moderate ulcerative colitis. The CDR3: CASSLGEQGRGYTF. Written as DNA, the CDR3 is TGCGCCAGCAGCTTGGGGGAACAGGGTCGCGGCTACACCTTC.